This T cell receptor beta chain was sequenced for a study of OX40 agonist ivuxolimab in advanced cancers. Study information: Patients undergoing dose escalation presented with hepatocellular carcinoma, melanoma, renal cell or head and neck cancer. Averaging about 60 years in age, with a range of 23 to 79, the cohort was about 85% male.

In the case of this clone: Its antigen is still unknown.

General study findings and limits: On average, CD8+ T cells showed a greater number of expanded clones than CD4+. The study did not work out the antigen specificity of the expanded peripheral T cells.

Sequencing used immunoSEQ multiplex PCR; TCRdb keeps in-frame clones, though not all of them. Among about 79,000 clones listed, about 84% were seen once. Germline V CDR1 and CDR2: SGHNT, YYREEE (reference sequence). This CDR3 region has 12 residues. Trimming cost V 0 bases and J 9 bases, with 7 bases left between them. The sequencing used CD4+ or CD8+ T cells sorted from blood, collected in a trial of the OX40 agonist ivuxolimab. The sequence was collected from an adult with an advanced solid tumor such as melanoma, head and neck, liver or kidney cancer. The chain carries TRBV5-4 and TRBJ2-1, with D unresolved. The CDR3 coding sequence is TGTGCCAGCAGCTTGGGGGTGGGTGAGCAGTTCTTC. This gives the protein CASSLGVGEQFF.